These 28 T cell receptor beta chains originate from one sample sequenced in a study of blood T cell repertoires in COVID-19. This table comes from immunoSEQ multiplex PCR, and its TCRdb copy is limited to in-frame clones, with some not included. Here the sample spans some 250,000 clones, about nine tenths being singletons. The specimen sequenced was PBMCs or T cells enriched from blood (not recorded which). These receptors were collected from a woman under 40 with acute COVID-19.

This chain connects TRBV3-1 (or the pseudogene TRBV3-2) to TRBJ2-3; D may be TRBD2 (5 bases). This CDR3 spans 16 amino acids. Between the trimmed V and J ends, which lost 4 bases and 2 bases, there was a span of 16 bases. Germline CDR1 and CDR2: LGHDT and YNNKEL (reference sequence). CDR3 nucleotides: TGTGCCAGCAGCCGGGAGTCAGCGGCTGACACAGATACGCAGTATTTT. Amino acids: CASSRESAADTDTQYF.

CDR3 residues: CASGGTSNQPQHF. The DNA of the CDR3 is TGTGCCAGTGGGGGGACTAGCAATCAGCCCCAGCATTTT. V and J are TRBV19 and TRBJ1-5, with D perhaps TRBD1 (5 bases). The CDR3 covers 13 residues. Germline V gene sequence: CDR1 LNHDA, CDR2 SQIVND (reference sequence). V lost 8 bases to trimming and J lost 0 bases, with 8 bases between them. The entire variable domain, with the rest obtained from reference TRBV19 and TRBJ1-5, is as follows: DGGITQSPKYLFRKEGQNVTLSCEQNLNHDAMYWYRQDPGQGLRLIYYSQIVNDFQKGDIAEGYSVSREKKESFPLTVTSAQKNPTAFYLCASGGTSNQPQHFGDGTRLSIL.

The chain has TRBV4-2 and TRBJ2-3; D remains ambiguous. V was clipped by 0 bases and J by 2 bases, with 15 bases between them. The CDR3 runs 17 residues. In germline, CDR1 is LGHNA, CDR2 YNFKEQ. In DNA, the CDR3 is TGTGCCAGCAGCCAAGATCGTGGCCCTAGGTCCACAGATACGCAGTATTTT. It codes for CASSQDRGPRSTDTQYF.

This clone was seen once. This chain connects TRBV10-2 to TRBJ1-1; no reliable D call. Germline V gives CDR1 WSHSY, CDR2 SAAADI. The CDR3 has 13 residues. The V end lost 3 bases, the J end lost 1 base, and 6 bases lay between the germline ends. CDR3 DNA sequence: TGCGCCAGCAGTGAAAACAAGAACACTGAAGCTTTCTTT. Translated: CASSENKNTEAFF.

V gene TRBV4-1 combines with J gene TRBJ1-1; tentatively, D is TRBD1 (5 bases). Germline CDR1 reads MGHRA; CDR2 reads YSYEKL. The CDR3 spans 14 residues. The V end lost 1 base, the J end lost 1 base, and 7 bases lay between the germline ends. This CDR3 reads CASSQGGENTEAFF. The CDR3 region has the DNA TGCGCCAGCAGCCAAGGGGGCGAGAACACTGAAGCTTTCTTT.

V gene TRBV19 combines with J gene TRBJ2-3, with 7 positions matching TRBD1. CDR3 size: 14 residues. V lost 9 bases and J lost 2; bases outside the gene matches: 8. Germline V lookup: CDR1 LNHDA, CDR2 SQIVND (reference sequence). The CDR3 DNA reads as TGTGCCAGCCGGGACAGCCAAATCACAGATACGCAGTATTTT. Encoded protein: CASRDSQITDTQYF.

V and J are TRBV10-3 and TRBJ1-4, with D perhaps TRBD1 (5 bases). CDR1 and CDR2 (germline): ENHRY, SYGVKD. V lost 6 bases to trimming and J lost 7 bases, with 9 bases between them. The CDR3 loop spans 12 amino acids. DNA for the CDR3: TGTGCCATCAGGGGGGAGGGTGAAAAACTGTTTTTT. Its translation: CAIRGEGEKLFF.

The chain joins TRBV6-1 to TRBJ1-1; D remains ambiguous. V lost 0 bases and J lost 4, with 9 bases in between. The CDR3 has 14 residues. CDR1 is MNHNS, CDR2 SASEGT, per germline. The CDR3 loop is CASSEAGSSTEAFF. DNA for the CDR3: TGTGCCAGCAGTGAAGCGGGCAGTTCCACTGAAGCTTTCTTT.

For this clone: One end of the junction varies from germline; a read error may be responsible. This chain uses TRBV20-1 with TRBJ2-3; D is unclear. This CDR3 region has 11 residues. The V gene's germline CDR1 is DFQATT and CDR2 SNEGSKA (reference sequence). Written as DNA, the CDR3 is TGCAGTGCTCGAGAGAGAGATACGCAGTATTTT. It specifies CSARERDTQYF.

This sequence joins TRBV4-1 and TRBJ2-2; D might be TRBD1 (6 bases). Trimming removed 3 bases at V and 6 bases at J, with 20 bases between. Germline values: CDR1 MGHRA, CDR2 YSYEKL. The CDR3 covers 17 residues. CDR3 amino acids: CASSQEDRTVVPGELFF. The CDR3 DNA is TGCGCCAGCAGCCAGGAGGACAGAACAGTAGTTCCCGGGGAGCTGTTTTTT.

The V gene is TRBV4-1, the J gene TRBJ1-1; 10 nucleotides agree with TRBD1. Germline V CDR1 and CDR2: MGHRA, YSYEKL. Losses at the gene ends were 6 bases for V and 3 bases for J; bases not matched to a gene: 4. CDR3 size: 14 residues. The CDR3 DNA reads as TGCGCCAGCAGTTCCGGGACAGGGGACACTGAAGCTTTCTTT. It translates to CASSSGTGDTEAFF.

CDR3 protein: CASSLGQVNEKLFF. The CDR3 DNA reads TGTGCCAGCAGCCTGGGACAGGTCAATGAAAAACTGTTTTTT. V and J are TRBV13 and TRBJ1-4; 8 bases match TRBD1. In germline, CDR1 is PRHDT, CDR2 FYEKMQ (reference sequence). This CDR3 has 14 amino acids. The trim removed 5 bases at V and 5 bases at J, leaving 4 bases unmatched.

The chain has TRBV6-1 and TRBJ2-1; 8 nucleotides line up with TRBD1. Unmatched junction bases numbered 11, after V lost 4 bases and J lost 6 bases. CDR1 MNHNS and CDR2 SASEGT come from the germline V gene. CDR3 length equals 16 residues. CDR3 region: CASSVFWTGSVNEQFF. The CDR3 DNA sequence: TGTGCCAGCAGTGTTTTCTGGACAGGGTCTGTCAATGAGCAGTTCTTC.

The chain employs TRBV6-4 and TRBJ1-6; TRBD1 agrees at 10 bases. Germline CDR1 reads MRHNA; CDR2 reads SNTAGT. The V segment lost 4 bases and the J segment 3 bases; nucleotides outside the gene matches: 12. This CDR3 spans 19 amino acids. The CDR3, as DNA: TGTGCCAGCAGTGGCCGGGACAGGGGCTCTTTGCTCTATAATTCACCCCTCCACTTT. Amino acids: CASSGRDRGSLLYNSPLHF.

V gene TRBV3-1 (or the pseudogene TRBV3-2) combines with J gene TRBJ1-4, with a possible D match to TRBD1 (5 bases). Germline V gives CDR1 LGHDT, CDR2 YNNKEL (reference sequence). There are 16 residues in the CDR3. V was cut by 2 bases and J by 0 bases, with 10 bases left in between. CDR3 region: CASSQRGRATNEKLFF. CDR3 sequence (DNA): TGTGCCAGCAGCCAAAGGGGCAGGGCAACTAATGAAAAACTGTTTTTT.

The chain recombines TRBV12-3 or TRBV12-4 with TRBJ1-1; a possible D gene is TRBD1 (6 bases). V gave up 4 bases and J gave up 5 bases, with 11 bases separating them. The CDR3 has 13 amino acids. The CDR3 here is CASSYQGKTEAFF. DNA for the CDR3: TGTGCCAGCAGTTACCAGGGGAAAACTGAAGCTTTCTTT.

The V and J genes are TRBV6-4 and TRBJ1-6, with TRBD1 matching 7 bases. After removal of 0 bases from V and 7 bases from J, the junction contained 6 bases not matched to a gene. The CDR3 consists of 16 residues. Germline V CDR1 and CDR2: MRHNA, SNTAGT. CDR3 DNA sequence: TGTGCCAGCAGTGACTCTGGAGGGGGCCGAAATTCACCCCTCCACTTT. Its protein is CASSDSGGGRNSPLHF.

The genes are TRBV6-1 and TRBJ2-7, with 10 bases that match TRBD2. Germline assignment: CDR1 MNHNS and CDR2 SASEGT. There are 18 residues in the CDR3. Germline trimming cut 0 bases from V and 3 bases from J; bases unmatched to any gene: 11. The chain's CDR3 is CASSEALISGGNVYEQYF. In DNA, the CDR3 is TGTGCCAGCAGTGAAGCCCTCATTAGCGGGGGGAACGTCTACGAGCAGTACTTC.

The chain uses TRBV2 and TRBJ1-2; 7 bases are shared with TRBD1. Germline CDR1 reads SNHLY; CDR2 reads FYNNEI. Unmatched junction bases numbered 6, after V lost 6 bases and J lost 5 bases. This CDR3 has 13 residues. The CDR3 DNA follows: TGTGCCAGCAGCAACACAGGGGATTATGGCTACACCTTC. It encodes CASSNTGDYGYTF.

The V gene is TRBV19, the J gene TRBJ1-2; 7 nucleotides align to TRBD1. The germline V gene encodes CDR1 LNHDA and CDR2 SQIVND (reference sequence). There are 14 residues in the CDR3. V lost 3 bases, J lost 8 bases, and 9 bases stayed unmatched. DNA of the CDR3: TGTGCCAGTAGTATTAAGTTAGGGGGCCGCGGCTACACCTTC. Amino acid sequence: CASSIKLGGRGYTF.

J is TRBJ2-3 and V is TRBV7-8; 8 positions match TRBD2. The CDR3 sequence is 14 residues long. Looked up from germline, CDR1 is SGHVS and CDR2 is FQNEAQ. The V gene end was trimmed by 4 bases and the J gene end by 5 bases; junction bases not matched to a gene: 5. The CDR3 loop is CASSSGGPGDTQYF. The CDR3 DNA follows: TGTGCCAGCAGCTCGGGGGGGCCGGGAGATACGCAGTATTTT.

J is TRBJ2-2 and V is TRBV5-1; D not resolved. V dropped 6 bases and J dropped 1 base, with 10 bases sitting between them. The CDR3 sequence is 14 residues long. The germline V gene has CDR1 SGHRS and CDR2 YFSETQ. DNA for the CDR3: TGCGCCAGCAAAGTCGCAGAGAACACCGGGGAGCTGTTTTTT. Translating gives CASKVAENTGELFF.

The rearrangement joins TRBV15 to TRBJ2-3; TRBD2 is a possible D gene (5 bases). With 0 bases removed from V and 6 bases from J, the gap between germline ends came to 13 bases. This CDR3 has 15 amino acids. Germline assignment: CDR1 LNHNV and CDR2 YYDKDF (reference sequence). The CDR3 protein is CATSRDQAGGDTQYF. CDR3 coding DNA: TGTGCCACCAGCAGAGATCAGGCAGGAGGCGATACGCAGTATTTT.

The chain uses TRBV11-3 and TRBJ2-2; weak D call: TRBD1 (5 bases). Trimming cost V 5 bases and J 7 bases, with 8 bases left between them. The CDR3 contains 12 residues. In germline, CDR1 is SGHNT, CDR2 YENEEA. The CDR3 bases are TGTGCCAGCAGCCTGGGGCGCGGGGAGCTGTTTTTT. It specifies CASSLGRGELFF.

This rearrangement joins TRBV3-1 (or the pseudogene TRBV3-2) to TRBJ2-7; D possibly corresponds to TRBD2 (6 bases). Trimming cost V 3 bases and J 0 bases, with 9 bases left between them. Germline V gene data show CDR1 as LGHDT and CDR2 as YNNKEL (reference sequence). There are 14 residues in the CDR3. Here the CDR3 DNA reads TGTGCCAGCAGCCAGGGGGGACTCTCCTACGAGCAGTACTTC. Translating gives CASSQGGLSYEQYF.

The chain recombines TRBV27 with TRBJ1-4; 8 bases are shared with TRBD1. The ends lost 1 base at V and 7 bases at J; junction bases unmatched: 14. Germline CDR1 reads MNHEY; CDR2 reads SMNVEV (reference sequence). The CDR3 length is 18 residues. In DNA, the CDR3 is TGTGCCAGCAGTTTATTTGGGACAGGTCAACTTGGCGGTGAAAAACTGTTTTTT. Protein product: CASSLFGTGQLGGEKLFF. Full variable domain (remainder filled in from reference TRBV27 and TRBJ1-4): EAQVTQNPRYLITVTGKKLTVTCSQNMNHEYMSWYRQDPGLGLRQIYYSMNVEVTDKGDVPEGYKVSRKEKRNFPLILESPSPNQTSLYFCASSLFGTGQLGGEKLFFGSGTQLSVL.

J is TRBJ2-6 and V is TRBV4-1, with D tentatively TRBD2 (6 bases). CDR1 and CDR2 (germline): MGHRA, YSYEKL. The CDR3 totals 16 residues. The germline V and J ends were trimmed by 1 base and 1 base, with 8 bases remaining between them. CDR3: CASSQGGTSGANVLTF. Written as DNA, the CDR3 is TGCGCCAGCAGCCAAGGAGGGACTTCTGGGGCCAACGTCCTGACTTTC.

In its sample, this clone was seen once. V usage is TRBV3-1 (or the pseudogene TRBV3-2) and J usage is TRBJ2-7; D may be TRBD2 (7 bases). Germline loops: CDR1 LGHDT, CDR2 YNNKEL (reference sequence). This CDR3 has 13 residues. Trimming removed 3 bases from V and 7 bases from J, with 13 bases in between. The CDR3 coding sequence is TGTGCCAGCAGCCATGACGGGGGGCGAGAGCAGTACTTC. This translates into CASSHDGGREQYF.